Each of the 20 T cell receptor beta chains below was sequenced from the same sample in a study of tumor-infiltrating lymphocytes in localized non-small cell lung cancer. Clones were read by immunoSEQ multiplex PCR, and TCRdb kept only the in-frame ones, dropping some. The sample has over 10,000 clones, about 66% seen once; the top ten hold 6% to 8%. The specimen was lung tumor tissue. The receptors come from a human donor with non-small cell lung cancer.

The J gene is TRBJ1-6, the V gene TRBV19; D unresolved. Per germline, CDR1 LNHDA and CDR2 SQIVND (reference sequence). This CDR3 is 12 amino acids long. The V end was cut by 6 bases, the J end by 8 bases, with 8 bases between. The CDR3 here is CASSHGDSPLHF. The CDR3 nucleotides are TGTGCCAGTAGCCACGGTGATTCACCCCTCCACTTT.

This chain joins TRBV5-6 and TRBJ2-7, with D perhaps TRBD1 (7 bases). This CDR3 contains 15 residues. Germline V gene data show CDR1 as SGHDT and CDR2 as YYEEEE. V was shortened by 0 bases and J by 3 bases, with 13 bases between the two germline ends. The CDR3 DNA follows: TGTGCCAGCAGCTTGGAGGAGGGGGCGGGCTACGAGCAGTACTTC. It codes for CASSLEEGAGYEQYF.

V gene TRBV29-1 combines with J gene TRBJ1-2; TRBD1 is a possible D gene (6 bases). The CDR3 spans 14 residues. In germline, CDR1 is SQVTM, CDR2 ANQGSEA. The V and J ends lost 3 bases and 4 bases respectively, with 15 bases between them. CDR3 sequence (DNA): TGCAGCGTTGACTTCGAGGGGGTCGGCTATGGCTACACCTTC. Translated: CSVDFEGVGYGYTF.

The chain is built from TRBV7-2 and TRBJ1-3; D not certain. Germline V CDR1 and CDR2: SGHTA, FQGNSA. The V gene lost 2 bases and the J gene lost 0 bases, with 14 bases spanning the gap. The CDR3 contains 17 residues. CDR3 in amino acids: CASSLWGEGSSGNTIYF. Written as DNA, the CDR3 is TGTGCCAGCAGCTTATGGGGAGAGGGAAGCTCTGGAAACACCATATATTTT. Full variable domain (rest looked up from reference TRBV7-2 and TRBJ1-3): GAGVSQSPSNKVTEKGKDVELRCDPISGHTALYWYRQSLGQGLEFLIYFQGNSAPDKSGLPSDRFSAERTGGSVSTLTIQRTQQEDSAVYLCASSLWGEGSSGNTIYFGEGSWLTVV.

CDR3: CASSLEQGPNTNYGYTF. CDR3 nucleotide sequence: TGCGCCAGCAGCTTGGAACAGGGCCCGAATACTAACTATGGCTACACCTTC. The chain has TRBV5-1 and TRBJ1-2; the D gene is possibly TRBD1 (6 bases). V shed 0 bases and J shed 0 bases, with 15 bases lying between them. Germline V gene sequence: CDR1 SGHRS, CDR2 YFSETQ. The CDR3 length is 17 residues. Looking up the rest from reference TRBV5-1 and TRBJ1-2 gives the full variable domain: KAGVTQTPRYLIKTRGQQVTLSCSPISGHRSVSWYQQTPGQGLQFLFEYFSETQRNKGNFPGRFSGRQFSNSRSEMNVSTLELGDSALYLCASSLEQGPNTNYGYTFGSGTRLTVV.

The chain combines TRBV7-8 with TRBJ2-7; 10 bases line up with TRBD1. The germline V gene has CDR1 SGHVS and CDR2 FQNEAQ. J was trimmed by 3 bases and V by 5 bases; bases with no gene match: 4. This CDR3 region has 14 residues. CDR3 DNA sequence: TGTGCCAGCAGCAACCGGGACAGGGGCTACGAGCAGTACTTC. It translates to CASSNRDRGYEQYF. Drawing the rest from reference TRBV7-8 and TRBJ2-7, the complete variable domain is GAGVSQSPRYKVAKRGQDVALRCDPISGHVSLFWYQQALGQGPEFLTYFQNEAQLDKSGLPSDRFFAERPEGSVSTLKIQRTQQEDSAVYLCASSNRDRGYEQYFGPGTRLTVT.

This clone was seen a few times. V usage is TRBV29-1 and J usage is TRBJ2-3; D not resolved. CDR3 size: 14 residues. Deletions cut 2 bases from V and 4 bases from J, with 13 bases between. CDR1 and CDR2 from the germline V gene are SQVTM and ANQGSEA. The DNA for the CDR3 is TGCAGCGTTGAACTGGCGGTGGCGGCAGATACGCAGTATTTT. Residues: CSVELAVAADTQYF.

J is TRBJ1-3 and V is TRBV7-6; D uncertain. V shed 5 bases and J shed 5 bases, with 10 bases lying between them. Germline V gives CDR1 SGHVS, CDR2 FNYEAQ. The CDR3 runs to 13 residues. CDR3: CASSLGSRNTIYF. The CDR3 nucleotides are TGTGCCAGCAGCCTAGGGTCGCGAAACACCATATATTTT.

The CDR3 loop reads CAWTQPPATNEKLFF. In DNA, the CDR3 is TGTGCCTGGACGCAGCCACCAGCAACTAATGAAAAACTGTTTTTT. The V and J genes are TRBV30 and TRBJ1-4; D is unresolved. Germline V gives CDR1 GTSNPN, CDR2 SVGIG (reference sequence). The CDR3 is 15 amino acids. Trimming cost V 4 bases and J 0 bases, with 12 bases left between them.

V and J are TRBV4-1 and TRBJ2-4, with 7 bases that match TRBD1. J gave up 0 bases and V 0 bases, and 5 bases lay outside the gene matches. Germline V gene sequence: CDR1 MGHRA, CDR2 YSYEKL. This CDR3 contains 17 residues. DNA of the CDR3: TGCGCCAGCAGCCAAGAAGGGACAGCTCTAGCCAAAAACATTCAGTACTTC. Protein: CASSQEGTALAKNIQYF.

This chain connects TRBV20-1 to TRBJ2-7, with D hard to call. Trimming stripped 3 bases from V and 1 base from J, with 4 bases between. CDR3 length equals 11 residues. CDR1 is DFQATT and CDR2 is SNEGSKA in the germline V gene (reference sequence). The CDR3 DNA reads TGCAGTGCTAGTTTATCCTACGAGCAGTACTTC. Protein: CSASLSYEQYF.

This chain connects TRBV28 to TRBJ1-2, with D perhaps TRBD1 (5 bases). The V end lost 3 bases, the J end lost 6 bases, and 14 bases lay between the germline ends. Germline V lookup: CDR1 MDHEN, CDR2 SYDVKM. This CDR3 has 14 residues. In nucleotides, the CDR3 is TGTGCCAGCAGTTTCCCCGGTAGGGGCAATGGCTACACCTTC. Translated, it gives CASSFPGRGNGYTF.

The chain links TRBV6-5 to TRBJ1-1; D is unresolved. V gave up 6 bases and J gave up 2 bases, with 10 bases separating them. Germline lookup yields CDR1 MNHEY and CDR2 SVGAGI. The length of the CDR3 is 13 residues. CDR3 coding DNA: TGTGCCAGCAGCTTCGGACCTAACACTGAAGCTTTCTTT. Amino acids: CASSFGPNTEAFF.

This clone was counted only a few times. The rearrangement links TRBV19 to TRBJ2-5; possibly TRBD1 for D (6 bases). CDR3 length equals 15 residues. The germline V gene has CDR1 LNHDA and CDR2 SQIVND (reference sequence). Trimming shortened V by 4 bases and J by 4 bases, and 16 bases separated the two germline ends. As DNA, the CDR3 is TGTGCCAGTAGTACCAACAGGGCGGTTGGAGAGACCCAGTACTTC. Amino acids: CASSTNRAVGETQYF.

To note about this clone: At the DNA level, this CDR3 is encoded by other sequences in the same sample as well. The J gene is TRBJ1-5, the V gene TRBV6-1; the D is unclear. Trimming shortened V by 3 bases and J by 1 base, and 7 bases separated the two germline ends. This CDR3 region has 14 residues. Germline CDR1 reads MNHNS; CDR2 reads SASEGT. The CDR3 DNA reads as TGTGCCAGCAGTGAGAGTGGAAGCAATCAGCCCCAGCATTTT. This sequence encodes CASSESGSNQPQHF.

The chain is built from TRBV5-1 and TRBJ2-3, with TRBD2 matching 7 bases. The junction had 7 bases not matched to a gene; V was cut back by 2 bases and J by 4 bases. CDR3 length equals 15 residues. CDR1 is SGHRS and CDR2 is YFSETQ in the germline V gene. CDR3 in DNA: TGCGCCAGCAGCTTCAACGGGGGGTATTCAGATACGCAGTATTTT. The encoded protein is CASSFNGGYSDTQYF.

The chain carries TRBV5-4 and TRBJ1-2; 9 positions agree with TRBD1. Germline trimming cut 3 bases from V and 3 bases from J; bases unmatched to any gene: 6. Germline-derived CDR1 and CDR2 are SGHNT and YYREEE (reference sequence). The CDR3 runs 15 residues. CDR3 region: CASSSGTGRDYGYTF. The DNA of the CDR3 is TGTGCCAGCAGCTCCGGGACAGGGAGGGACTATGGCTACACCTTC.

This clone was recorded only once. The gene calls are TRBV4-2 and TRBJ2-7, with D perhaps being TRBD1 or TRBD2 (5 bases each). Looked up from germline, CDR1 is LGHNA and CDR2 is YNFKEQ. The ends were cut back, 1 base at V and 2 bases at J, with 12 bases in the middle. CDR3 length equals 15 residues. The CDR3 region has the DNA TGTGCCAGCAGCCAAGGGGCCCAGGGACCCTACGAGCAGTACTTC. Its protein product is CASSQGAQGPYEQYF.

By sample fraction, this clone is medium-sized. The gene calls are TRBV5-1 and TRBJ2-7; 10 bases map to TRBD2. Germline CDR1 reads SGHRS; CDR2 reads YFSETQ. The CDR3 runs 17 residues. Germline trimming cut 7 bases from V and 3 bases from J; bases unmatched to any gene: 16. The CDR3 sequence is CASDSGGRTSGNYEQYF. The CDR3 coding sequence is TGCGCCAGCGATTCCGGGGGGCGTACTAGCGGGAACTACGAGCAGTACTTC.

J is TRBJ2-2 and V is TRBV5-1; 7 bases line up with TRBD2. The trim removed 4 bases at V and 0 bases at J, leaving 3 bases unmatched. Germline values: CDR1 SGHRS, CDR2 YFSETQ. The CDR3 runs 15 residues. Written as DNA, the CDR3 is TGCGCCAGCAGCCCGACTAGCCCGAACACCGGGGAGCTGTTTTTT. Its translation is CASSPTSPNTGELFF.